Reported below is one T cell receptor (beta chain). Its antigen is not identified. Constant-segment primers were used for 5'RACE, and the resulting TCR alpha and TCR beta cDNA libraries carried sample barcodes and UMIs. TCRdb re-analysed the 5' RACE reads in MiXCR, keeping a single row per CDR3 protein. Here the sample spans fewer than 700,000 distinct CDR3 sequences, roughly 18% being singletons. The data belong to a study of T-cell memory formation after mild COVID-19. Study observations and caveats: Clones contracting over day 15 to 85 were CD4/CD8 balanced, with later expanders leaning CD4+. Chiefly within CM and EM were the contracting CD4+ clones; CD8+ ones were within EMRA.

Trimming cost V 5 bases and J 4 bases, with 8 bases left between them. The CDR3 is made up of 12 amino acids. Germline V gives CDR1 SGHVS, CDR2 FNYEAQ. Specimen: PBMCs or a T cell subset sorted from them (not recorded which). The sequence was obtained from an adult woman who had mild COVID-19 (a few samples of this study predate the infection). Cell type and time point are not known. V usage is TRBV7-6 and J usage is TRBJ1-1; D unresolved. This chain's CDR3 is CASSPVSTEAFF. CDR3 in DNA: TGTGCCAGCAGCCCAGTTTCCACTGAAGCTTTCTTT.